This T cell receptor beta chain emerged from a study of radiation and T cells in renal cell carcinoma (dated by TCRdb to 2020 to 2021). About the investigation overall: The samples were drawn from a clinical trial, where primary renal cell carcinomas were treated with 15 Gy of stereotactic body radiation therapy and then removed by nephrectomy 4 weeks afterward. TCR beta sequencing covered approximately 50 samples in total, comprising 25 or so tumors and roughly 27 peripheral blood samples. In the 53 samples combined, 4,016,671 unique CDR3 nucleotide sequences were found, encoding 2,658,974 unique CDR3 amino acid sequences. The paper as a whole reports these results and caveats: Tracking of blood repertoire dynamics stopped at approximately 4 weeks after treatment, with no follow-up past that point. Because pretreatment tumor biopsies were not available, the study could not determine whether clonotypes were already present within the tumor at baseline. Top tumor clonotypes rose in blood from baseline to 2 weeks post-radiation, then contracted by 4 weeks, suggesting transient expansion of tumor-resident clones. Effects of radiation dose or scheduling on the TCR repertoire could not be addressed with the single-armed trial design.

The CDR3 starts with the cysteine, ends with the phenylalanine, and has 15 residues. The CDR3 DNA has 45 bases and is translated from base 1. V is cut by 4 bases and J by 5 bases, and the space between the germline ends is 18 bases. Sequences SGHRS (CDR1) and YFSETQ (CDR2) are obtained from the germline V gene. The immunoSEQ kit was used, according to the manufacturer's recommendations, to generate TCR beta libraries from genomic DNA. To prepare libraries, a first multiplex PCR with proprietary primers was run, followed by a second PCR that added unique barcodes, and a bead cleanup was done after each round. A kit-provided positive control reaction and a negative control reaction were included in every sample batch. The final libraries were assessed on an Agilent 4200 TapeStation D1000 ScreenTape, pooled by volume, and quantified by qPCR. Sequencing was performed on an Illumina NextSeq500 with a MidOutput 150-cycle cartridge, and 156 Read1 and 15 Index1 cycles were run with kit custom primers. The pooled library was loaded at roughly 1 pM with about 18% PhiX control spiked in. Per the original workflow: Vendor-processed data were analyzed in R, with a clonotype defined as all T cells sharing the same CDR3 nucleotide sequence. In the clone abundance analyses, frequencies were normalized to the 10,000 most abundant clones in each sample. Public T cell clones, which averaged fewer than five per sample, were removed prior to analysis. An abundance difference of at least 32-fold between compartments was the criterion for calling clonotypes tumor-enriched or baseline blood-enriched. A beta-binomial differential abundance model was used to identify clonotypes that expanded or contracted between blood time points. The Baroni-Urbani and Buser coefficient was used to measure tumor-blood repertoire similarity, and groups were compared with two-tailed Wilcoxon tests in R. The source is immuneACCESS, and TCRdb retained only in-frame sequences with V and J called. Part of the clones is not carried over; for the studies checked, unresolved V genes explain less than half of this, and the remainder is unexplained. The V and J calls and clone size are taken from that table; D and trimming were inferred from the DNA. The sample profile shows approximately 120,000 clones; about 81% of them were found once. Roughly 6.2% of the sample rests with the top ten.

Worth noting for this clone: The antigen it recognizes is unknown. The record has no base qualities; no much larger clone is one base away.

The time point label, as the study defines it: blood 2 weeks post-SBRT. The treatment or condition tag for this specimen amounts to: 15 Gy SBRT to primary tumor, nephrectomy 4 weeks later. To track tumor-enriched clonotypes, serial peripheral blood was sampled from radiation-treated patients at baseline and at 2 weeks and 4 weeks after SBRT. All patients had renal cell carcinoma with clear cell pathology. The QIAamp DNA Blood Mini Kit (Qiagen) was used to prepare genomic DNA for TCR sequencing. The analyses included just those samples that passed every quality control check. The specimen comprised blood, sampled from a patient whose treatment included radiotherapy and nephrectomy. Recombination linked TRBV5-1 to TRBJ1-1; perhaps TRBD1 is the D gene, with 5 bases matching. The TCR was taken from a man aged 45 to 65 with renal cell carcinoma. The DNA is as follows: TGCGCCAGCAGCCCCGGTCCTGGGGCGAGAACTGAAGCTTTCTTT. Its translation reads: CASSPGPGARTEAFF.